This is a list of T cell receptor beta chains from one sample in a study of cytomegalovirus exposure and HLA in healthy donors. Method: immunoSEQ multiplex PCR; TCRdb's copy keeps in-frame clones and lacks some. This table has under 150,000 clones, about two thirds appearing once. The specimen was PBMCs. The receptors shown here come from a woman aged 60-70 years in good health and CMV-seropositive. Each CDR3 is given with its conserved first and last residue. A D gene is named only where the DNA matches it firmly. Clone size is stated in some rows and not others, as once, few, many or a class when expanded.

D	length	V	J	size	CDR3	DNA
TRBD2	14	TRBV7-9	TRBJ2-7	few	CASSLSGLAGEQYF	TGTGCCAGCAGCCTCTCGGGACTAGCGGGCGAGCAGTACTTC
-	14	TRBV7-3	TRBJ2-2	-	CASSRSGSAGELFF	TGTGCCAGCAGCCGATCAGGGTCAGCCGGGGAGCTGTTTTTT
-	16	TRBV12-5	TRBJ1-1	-	CASGPSPQGLNTEAFF	TGTGCTAGTGGTCCCTCCCCACAGGGCCTGAACACTGAAGCTTTCTTT
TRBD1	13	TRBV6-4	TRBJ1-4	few	CASSRGPGEKLFF	TGTGCCAGCTCGAGGGGGCCGGGGGAAAAACTGTTTTTT
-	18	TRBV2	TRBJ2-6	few	CASSETPGWNLGANVLTF	TGTGCCAGCAGTGAAACCCCAGGGTGGAATCTGGGCGCCAACGTCCTGACTTTC
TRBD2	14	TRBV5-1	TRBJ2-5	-	CASSLDGTSGAQYF	TGCGCCAGCAGCTTGGACGGGACTAGCGGGGCCCAGTACTTC
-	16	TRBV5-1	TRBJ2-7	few	CASSLSTGSDAYEQYF	TGCGCCAGCAGCTTGTCGACAGGATCCGACGCTTACGAGCAGTACTTC
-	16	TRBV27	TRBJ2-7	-	CASSLFGGTASNEQYF	TGTGCCAGCAGTTTATTCGGAGGGACAGCCAGTAACGAGCAGTACTTC
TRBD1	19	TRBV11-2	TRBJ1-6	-	CASSSATGQGTFGNSPLHF	TGTGCCAGCAGCTCTGCCACGGGACAGGGGACGTTCGGTAATTCACCCCTCCACTTT
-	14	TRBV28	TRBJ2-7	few	CASMGQGSSYEQYF	TGTGCCAGCATGGGTCAGGGTAGCTCCTACGAGCAGTACTTC
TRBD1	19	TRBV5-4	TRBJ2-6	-	CASSLGPGQGATGANVLTF	TGTGCCAGCAGCTTGGGCCCAGGACAGGGGGCTACTGGGGCCAACGTCCTGACTTTC
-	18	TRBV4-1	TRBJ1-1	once	CASSQDRGQLRWGTEAFF	TGCGCCAGCAGCCAAGATAGGGGACAACTACGCTGGGGCACTGAAGCTTTCTTT
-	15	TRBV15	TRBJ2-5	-	CATSRDVGVGETQYF	TGTGCCACCAGCAGAGATGTCGGGGTAGGAGAGACCCAGTACTTC
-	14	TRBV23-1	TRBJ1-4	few	CASAPTRGREKLFF	TGCGCCAGCGCCCCCACGCGGGGGCGGGAAAAACTGTTTTTT
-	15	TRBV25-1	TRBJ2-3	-	CASVQNPKGTDTQYF	TGTGCCAGCGTTCAGAATCCCAAGGGGACAGATACGCAGTATTTT
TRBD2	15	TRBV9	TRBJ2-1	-	CASSATSGTGYEQFF	TGTGCCAGCAGCGCCACTAGCGGGACCGGGTATGAGCAGTTCTTC
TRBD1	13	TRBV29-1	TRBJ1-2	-	CSVRDRDNYGYTF	TGCAGCGTCCGGGACAGGGATAACTATGGCTACACCTTC
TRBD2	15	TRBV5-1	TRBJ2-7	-	CASSLGEGRRNEQYF	TGCGCCAGCAGCTTGGGGGAGGGCAGGAGAAACGAGCAGTACTTC
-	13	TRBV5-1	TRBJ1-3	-	CASSPGPGNTIYF	TGCGCCAGCAGCCCGGGTCCTGGAAACACCATATATTTT
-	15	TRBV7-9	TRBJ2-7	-	CASSWPRGAGYEQYF	TGTGCCAGCAGCTGGCCCAGGGGAGCAGGCTACGAGCAGTACTTC
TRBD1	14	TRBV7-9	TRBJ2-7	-	CASSVGQGLDEQYF	TGTGCCAGCAGCGTAGGACAGGGGCTAGACGAGCAGTACTTC
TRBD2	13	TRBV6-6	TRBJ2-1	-	CASVPGGGNEQFF	TGTGCCAGCGTACCGGGGGGGGGCAATGAGCAGTTCTTC
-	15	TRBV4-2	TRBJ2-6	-	CASSQDWSGANVLTF	TGTGCCAGCAGCCAAGATTGGAGTGGGGCCAACGTCCTGACTTTC
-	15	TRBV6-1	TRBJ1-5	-	CASSAGRGGLQPQHF	TGTGCCAGCAGTGCCGGGAGGGGGGGCTTGCAGCCCCAGCATTTT
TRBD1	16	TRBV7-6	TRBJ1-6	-	CASSPRQGAGNSPLHF	TGTGCCAGCAGCCCACGACAGGGGGCAGGGAATTCACCCCTCCACTTT
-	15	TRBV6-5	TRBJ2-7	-	CASSYSKAGAYEQYF	TGTGCCAGCAGTTACTCGAAGGCAGGGGCCTACGAGCAGTACTTC
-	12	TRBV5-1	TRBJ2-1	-	CASSELLDEQFF	TGCGCCAGCAGCGAACTCCTGGATGAGCAGTTCTTC
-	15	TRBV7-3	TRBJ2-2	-	CASSPHIAGSGELFF	TGTGCCAGCAGCCCGCACATCGCGGGTTCCGGGGAGCTGTTTTTT
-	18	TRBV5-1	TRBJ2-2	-	CASSLEGRTGPNTGELFF	TGCGCCAGCAGCTTGGAGGGGCGGACGGGCCCGAACACCGGGGAGCTGTTTTTT
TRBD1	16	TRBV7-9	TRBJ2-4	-	CASSRTGGLAKNIQYF	TGTGCCAGCAGTCGGACAGGTGGCCTAGCCAAAAACATTCAGTACTTC
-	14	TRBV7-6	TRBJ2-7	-	CASSLERASYEQYF	TGTGCCAGCAGCTTAGAACGCGCGTCCTACGAGCAGTACTTC
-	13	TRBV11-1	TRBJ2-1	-	CASSLTGDNEQFF	TGTGCCAGCAGCTTAACGGGAGACAATGAGCAGTTCTTC
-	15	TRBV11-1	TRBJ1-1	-	CASSLEPGVNTEAFF	TGTGCCAGCAGCTTAGAGCCGGGAGTGAACACTGAAGCTTTCTTT
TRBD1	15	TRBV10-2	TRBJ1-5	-	CASSEGTGVYQPQHF	TGCGCCAGCAGTGAAGGGACAGGGGTGTATCAGCCCCAGCATTTT
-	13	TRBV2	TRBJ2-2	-	CASSGTFTGELFF	TGTGCCAGCAGTGGGACATTCACCGGGGAGCTGTTTTTT
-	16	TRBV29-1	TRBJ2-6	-	CSVAPQGLPGANVLTF	TGCAGCGTTGCCCCACAGGGTCTACCTGGGGCCAACGTCCTGACTTTC
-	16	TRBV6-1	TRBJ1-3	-	CASSEAPGAGGNTIYF	TGTGCCAGCAGTGAAGCCCCAGGGGCTGGTGGAAACACCATATATTTT
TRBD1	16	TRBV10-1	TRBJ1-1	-	CASSDWGVGQVTEAFF	TGCGCCAGCAGTGATTGGGGTGTTGGACAGGTGACTGAAGCTTTCTTT
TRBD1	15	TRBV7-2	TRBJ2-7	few	CASSHPGQGTYEQYF	TGTGCCAGCAGCCATCCGGGACAGGGGACGTACGAGCAGTACTTC
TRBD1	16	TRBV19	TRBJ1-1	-	CASSIGSGQYGTEAFF	TGTGCCAGTAGTATAGGGTCGGGACAGTACGGCACTGAAGCTTTCTTT
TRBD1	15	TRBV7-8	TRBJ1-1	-	CASSSHRGTNTEAFF	TGTGCCAGCAGCAGTCACAGGGGGACGAACACTGAAGCTTTCTTT
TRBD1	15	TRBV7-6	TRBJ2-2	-	CASSLLTGRNGELFF	TGTGCCAGCAGCCTCCTGACAGGGCGGAACGGGGAGCTGTTTTTT